These T cell receptor beta chains were read from a single sample in a study of CD8 T cells in ankylosing spondylitis. TCRdb reprocessed the 5' RACE reads with MiXCR, giving one entry per CDR3 protein. This table holds some 90,000 distinct CDR3 sequences, around 25% found once. What was sequenced was blood, either unsorted or a sorted T cell fraction (not recorded which). Every receptor here comes from a male donor with ankylosing spondylitis or in good health (not recorded which). Each CDR3 is given with its conserved first and last residue. For some rows the clone size is stated as once, few or many, or as a class when expanded; others skip it.

CDR3aa | abundance | j_gene | v_gene
CASSTENTKNSPLHF | few | TRBJ1-6 | TRBV6-4
CASRGRAAGELFF | - | TRBJ2-2 | TRBV6-1
CASTSKTNTEAFF | - | TRBJ1-1 | TRBV5-5
CASSVSQDNSPLHF | few | TRBJ1-6 | TRBV9
CASSLILGTGSSYEQYF | few | TRBJ2-7 | TRBV7-9
CASSQEASGVTDTQYF | few | TRBJ2-3 | TRBV7-2
CASSFQQGARTGELFF | - | TRBJ2-2 | TRBV5-4
CASARWTSTDTQYF | few | TRBJ2-3 | TRBV5-1
CASSSPGRGTDTQYF | - | TRBJ2-3 | TRBV27
CATRGTRDEQFF | - | TRBJ2-1 | TRBV24-1
CASSSGQRSGYTF | - | TRBJ1-2 | TRBV5-5
CASSTTLRNSGNTIYF | - | TRBJ1-3 | TRBV3-1
CASSLSNGWGRLEEQYF | few | TRBJ2-7 | TRBV5-5
CASSLDVPGQWPTEAFF | few | TRBJ1-1 | TRBV11-2
CASSLRGQGSLTGELFF | - | TRBJ2-2 | TRBV7-9
CASSERPTQYF | - | TRBJ2-5 | TRBV2
CASSQEQGRVGYTF | - | TRBJ1-2 | TRBV3-1
CAISDWSAGDGYTF | - | TRBJ1-2 | TRBV10-3
CASSPQTGDNYGYTF | few | TRBJ1-2 | TRBV18
CASSLHRTSGNTIYF | - | TRBJ1-3 | TRBV7-2
CASSLEDEAFF | - | TRBJ1-1 | TRBV6-5
CASSLVTGGGEKLFF | few | TRBJ1-4 | TRBV5-5
CASSSRTGGAYNEQFF | few | TRBJ2-1 | TRBV7-3
CASRSTGGRETQYF | - | TRBJ2-5 | TRBV5-1
CASSYSGPRAYSPLHF | many | TRBJ1-6 | TRBV6-5
CASSVGLDRVEAFF | once | TRBJ1-1 | TRBV9
CASSLDASGPHTDTQYF | - | TRBJ2-3 | TRBV7-2
CASSTSGGLDTQYF | - | TRBJ2-3 | TRBV9
CASSFESGESNEQYF | - | TRBJ2-7 | TRBV7-6